Listed below are T cell receptor beta chains from one sample, sequenced in a study of CD8 T cells in Susac syndrome. TCRdb reprocessed the immunoSEQ multiplex PCR reads via MiXCR and lists one record per CDR3 protein. Among about 180,000 distinct CDR3 sequences listed, roughly 95% were seen once. The sample consisted of CD8+ T cells from PBMCs. Source of these receptors: a human donor with multiple sclerosis. Both conserved end residues are part of each CDR3. Fields, in order: CDR3 length, D gene, J gene, V gene, clone size, CDR3 DNA, CDR3 protein. The D gene is left open where the match is weak. Expanded clones get a size class; other rows say once, few or many, or leave the size out.

CDR3 length: 14; D gene: -; J gene: TRBJ2-1; V gene: TRBV7-9; clone size: -; CDR3 DNA: TGTGCCAGCAGCCCAGGGGTTGTCGGAGGAGAGCAGTTCTTC; CDR3 protein: CASSPGVVGGEQFF
CDR3 length: 16; D gene: -; J gene: TRBJ2-2; V gene: TRBV20-1; clone size: -; CDR3 DNA: TGCAGTGCTCGGAACAAACCGGGACGTAAAACCGGGGAGCTGTTTTTT; CDR3 protein: CSARNKPGRKTGELFF
CDR3 length: 13; D gene: TRBD2; J gene: TRBJ2-3; V gene: TRBV4-2; clone size: -; CDR3 DNA: TGTGCCAGCAGCCAACTAGCGGCAGATACGCAGTATTTT; CDR3 protein: CASSQLAADTQYF
CDR3 length: 18; D gene: TRBD2; J gene: TRBJ2-3; V gene: TRBV20-1; clone size: once; CDR3 DNA: TGCAGTGCTAGTACCCCACTAGCGGAGGTGCCTAGCACAGATACGCAGTATTTT; CDR3 protein: CSASTPLAEVPSTDTQYF
CDR3 length: 12; D gene: -; J gene: TRBJ2-7; V gene: TRBV12-3/TRBV12-4; clone size: -; CDR3 DNA: TGTGCCAGCAATGGGGGTCCCGGCGAGCAGTACTTC; CDR3 protein: CASNGGPGEQYF
CDR3 length: 13; D gene: -; J gene: TRBJ1-1; V gene: TRBV12-3/TRBV12-4; clone size: -; CDR3 DNA: TGTGCCAGCACCTTTACGGGGAGGGGTGAAGCTTTCTTT; CDR3 protein: CASTFTGRGEAFF
CDR3 length: 12; D gene: TRBD1; J gene: TRBJ2-7; V gene: TRBV6-6; clone size: -; CDR3 DNA: TGTGCCAGCAGGTCCGGGACAGACGAGCAGTACTTC; CDR3 protein: CASRSGTDEQYF
CDR3 length: 14; D gene: TRBD1; J gene: TRBJ1-6; V gene: TRBV7-3; clone size: -; CDR3 DNA: TGTGCCAGCGCAGAGACAGGGTCGGCTTCACCCCTCCACTTT; CDR3 protein: CASAETGSASPLHF
CDR3 length: 13; D gene: -; J gene: TRBJ2-7; V gene: TRBV2; clone size: -; CDR3 DNA: TGTGCCAGCACCAGGGCAGGGAATTACGAGCAGTACTTC; CDR3 protein: CASTRAGNYEQYF
CDR3 length: 15; D gene: TRBD1; J gene: TRBJ2-7; V gene: TRBV3-1; clone size: once; CDR3 DNA: TGTGCCAGCAGCCAAGATCGGACAGGGTTATACGAGCAGTACTTC; CDR3 protein: CASSQDRTGLYEQYF
CDR3 length: 12; D gene: -; J gene: TRBJ1-2; V gene: TRBV24-1; clone size: -; CDR3 DNA: TGTGCCACCAGTGATCCAGTCTATGGCTACACCTTC; CDR3 protein: CATSDPVYGYTF
CDR3 length: 14; D gene: TRBD2; J gene: TRBJ2-3; V gene: TRBV5-1; clone size: -; CDR3 DNA: TGCGCCAGCAGCCCAGCGGGAGGCTGGGATACGCAGTATTTT; CDR3 protein: CASSPAGGWDTQYF
CDR3 length: 16; D gene: -; J gene: TRBJ2-3; V gene: TRBV9; clone size: -; CDR3 DNA: TGTGCCAGCAGCGTAGAGTGGGTCACCCCCACAGATACGCAGTATTTT; CDR3 protein: CASSVEWVTPTDTQYF
CDR3 length: 11; D gene: -; J gene: TRBJ1-5; V gene: TRBV20-1; clone size: -; CDR3 DNA: TGCAGTGCTAGAGATCCGGCGACCCAGCATTTT; CDR3 protein: CSARDPATQHF
CDR3 length: 16; D gene: -; J gene: TRBJ2-1; V gene: TRBV9; clone size: -; CDR3 DNA: TGTGCCAGCAGCGTAGGGACTTTACTTGCGCGCGATGAGCAGTTCTTC; CDR3 protein: CASSVGTLLARDEQFF